The table lists the clone carrying this T cell receptor (beta chain) with a few counts. Its antigen is currently unknown. The sample comes from a study of T-cell memory formation after mild COVID-19. General study points: Memory sampled before infection contained some responding clones, suggesting cross-reactive memory joined.

TCRdb processed the 5' RACE reads anew with MiXCR; each CDR3 protein has one entry. The sample shows roughly 130,000 distinct CDR3 sequences, over 15% of them seen only once. Germline CDR1 reads SGDLS; CDR2 reads YYNGEE. The V and J ends lost 0 bases and 5 bases respectively, with 8 bases between them. The CDR3 runs to 13 residues. The sequenced sample consisted of PBMCs or a T cell subset sorted from them (not recorded which). The TCR comes from a man between 18 and 35 years old who had mild COVID-19 (a few samples of this study predate the infection). Cell type and time point are not known. The chain joins TRBV9 to TRBJ2-5; possibly TRBD1 for D (6 bases). In nucleotides, the CDR3 is TGTGCCAGCAGCGTAGCAGGGGACGAGACCCAGTACTTC. Amino acids: CASSVAGDETQYF.